This TCR beta chain was sequenced during a study of shared clonotypes between healthy human individuals. V was clipped by 5 bases and J by 6 bases, with 14 bases between them. This CDR3 contains 13 residues. The germline V gene has CDR1 SGHNT and CDR2 YYREEE (reference sequence). Study-level points and caveats: Memory subsets generally showed smaller estimated richness than naive subsets did.

Naivety among CD8 cells was defined by CD45RO negativity and positive CCR7 selection, thereby excluding terminally differentiated effector memory CD45RA+ cells. As for this clone: Its cognate antigen is unknown.

Assay execution took place at the deep level. Assay: immunoSEQ multiplex PCR; the TCRdb copy retains only in-frame clones and omits some. The sample lists roughly 590,000 clones, just under 97% occurring once. The sequence derives from a woman in her twenties or thirties in good health. The chain employs TRBV5-4 and TRBJ1-2, with D possibly matching TRBD1 (5 bases). The specimen sequenced was naive CD8+ T cells sorted from blood. CDR3 sequence: CASRPRGGDGYTF. The CDR3 DNA is TGTGCCAGCAGGCCCCGGGGAGGGGATGGCTACACCTTC.